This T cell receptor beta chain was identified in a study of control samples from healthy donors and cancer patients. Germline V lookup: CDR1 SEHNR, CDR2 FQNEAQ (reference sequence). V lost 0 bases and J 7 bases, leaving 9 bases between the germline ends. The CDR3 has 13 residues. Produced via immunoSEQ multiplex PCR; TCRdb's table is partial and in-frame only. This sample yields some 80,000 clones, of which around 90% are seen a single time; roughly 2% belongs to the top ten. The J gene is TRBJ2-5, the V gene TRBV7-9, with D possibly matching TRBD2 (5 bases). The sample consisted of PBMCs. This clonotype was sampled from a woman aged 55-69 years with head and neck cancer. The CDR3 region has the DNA TGTGCCAGCAGCTTAGCTCTCGGGGTGACCCAGTACTTC. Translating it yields CASSLALGVTQYF. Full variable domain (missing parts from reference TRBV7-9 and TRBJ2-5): DTGVSQNPRHKITKRGQNVTFRCDPISEHNRLYWYRQTLGQGPEFLTYFQNEAQLEKSRLLSDRFSAERPKGSFSTLEIQRTEQGDSAMYLCASSLALGVTQYFGPGTRLLVL.